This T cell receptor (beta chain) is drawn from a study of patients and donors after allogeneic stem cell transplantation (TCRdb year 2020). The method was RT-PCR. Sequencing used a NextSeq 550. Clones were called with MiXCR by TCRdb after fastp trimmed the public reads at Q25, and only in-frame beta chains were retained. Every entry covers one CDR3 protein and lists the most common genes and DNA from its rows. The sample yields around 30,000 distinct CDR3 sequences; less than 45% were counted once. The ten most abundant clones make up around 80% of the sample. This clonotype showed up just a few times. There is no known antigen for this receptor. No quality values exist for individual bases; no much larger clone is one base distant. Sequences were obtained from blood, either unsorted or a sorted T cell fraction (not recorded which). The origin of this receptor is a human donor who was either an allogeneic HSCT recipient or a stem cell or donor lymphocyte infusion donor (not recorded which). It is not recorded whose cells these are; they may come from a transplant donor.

The CDR3 reads as follows: CASSLSGGRRGAFF. The sequenced DNA: TGTGCCAGCAGTTTATCAGGGGGGCGGAGGGGAGCTTTCTTT. The rearrangement combines TRBV27 with TRBJ1-1; the D gene is possibly TRBD1, with 6 bases matching. Deletion took 0 bases off V and 10 bases off J, with a span of 15 bases between the germline ends. Sequences MNHEY (CDR1) and SMNVEV (CDR2) are obtained from the germline V gene (reference sequence). The CDR3 runs 14 residues from the cysteine to the phenylalanine. The retained sequence is limited to the CDR3, 42 bases, with the frame set at the first base.